A selection of T cell receptor beta chains follows, all from one sample in a study of blood T cell repertoires in COVID-19. Produced via immunoSEQ multiplex PCR; TCRdb's table is partial and in-frame only. The sample has 200,000 to 300,000 clones, over 70% seen once. Material: peripheral blood. These receptors originate from a woman older than 75 with acute or convalescent COVID-19. CDR3s leave out the opening cysteine and the closing phenylalanine or tryptophan.

V gene	J gene	CDR3 length	CDR3 protein
TRBV30	TRBJ1-2	11	AWSVQTGYGYT
TRBV3-1/TRBV3-2	TRBJ2-6	15	ASSQGQGNSGANVLT
TRBV24-1	TRBJ2-2	16	ATSDLQGLAPNTGELF
TRBV3-1/TRBV3-2	TRBJ2-3	13	ASSQGQAGPDTQY
TRBV11-2	TRBJ2-1	16	ASSPTGGGGGGRDEQF
TRBV4-2	TRBJ2-1	15	ASSQDLTGSSYNEQF
TRBV1	TRBJ2-3	13	TSSQQKEATDTQY
TRBV27	TRBJ2-1	13	ASLPGVGAYNEQF
TRBV30	TRBJ2-7	12	AWSTGIYPYEQY
TRBV2	TRBJ2-7	13	ASSEARTDSYEQY
TRBV2	TRBJ2-3	12	ASFSGVGTDTQY
TRBV6-5	TRBJ1-1	12	ASIETGGAAEAF
TRBV28	TRBJ2-1	13	ASSFSGVPYNEQF
TRBV28	TRBJ1-5	13	ASSFRGFGNQPQH
TRBV7-3	TRBJ2-1	17	ASSFLMGTGAGRDNEQF
TRBV4-1	TRBJ1-1	10	ASSQGIGEAF
TRBV29-1	TRBJ2-5	8	SVASETQY
TRBV4-1	TRBJ2-5	14	ASSQDPSGRTETQY
TRBV6-6	TRBJ2-1	14	ASAGASGRNYNEQF
TRBV25-1	TRBJ1-4	12	ASSPIATNEKLF
TRBV19	TRBJ2-1	13	ASRARRGSYNEQF
TRBV7-9	TRBJ2-6	15	ASSRGTGGTGANVLT
TRBV27	TRBJ2-2	13	ASSWGQGNTGELF
TRBV29-1	TRBJ1-1	11	SVSLGGNTEAF
TRBV2	TRBJ2-5	10	ASSLAQETQY
TRBV19	TRBJ1-5	13	ASSIKDSFNQPQH
TRBV5-5	TRBJ2-5	13	ASSSRRGIQETQY
TRBV10-3	TRBJ1-1	12	AISAQGEETEAF
TRBV5-1	TRBJ2-6	13	ASSLRVSGANVLT
TRBV27	TRBJ1-1	10	ASPPGNTEAF
TRBV6-6	TRBJ2-3	11	ASSSGDPDTQY
TRBV19	TRBJ2-2	13	ASSDLAGATGELF
TRBV6-4	TRBJ1-1	12	ASSVAEGNTEAF
TRBV29-1	TRBJ2-5	13	SVSGLAGPTETQY
TRBV13	TRBJ2-1	17	ASSSPAGGSYHSYNEQF
TRBV5-4	TRBJ1-4	12	ASSQGTANEKLF
TRBV6-5	TRBJ2-5	11	ASSNEQQETQY